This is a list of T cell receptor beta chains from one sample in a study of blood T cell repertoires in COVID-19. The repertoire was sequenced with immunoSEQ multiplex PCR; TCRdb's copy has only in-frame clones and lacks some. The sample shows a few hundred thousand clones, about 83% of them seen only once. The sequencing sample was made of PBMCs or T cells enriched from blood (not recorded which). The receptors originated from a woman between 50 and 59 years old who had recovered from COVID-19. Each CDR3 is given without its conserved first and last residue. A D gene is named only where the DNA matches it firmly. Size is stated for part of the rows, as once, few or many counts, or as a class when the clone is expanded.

cdr3_aa: ASSLGGPLSYEQY
v_call: TRBV5-1
d_call: -
clone_size: -

cdr3_aa: ASSLGATGRGYT
v_call: TRBV5-4
d_call: TRBD1
clone_size: -

cdr3_aa: ASSPQRGGTTGELF
v_call: TRBV5-1
d_call: -
clone_size: -

cdr3_aa: ASERTGGRGYT
v_call: TRBV19
d_call: TRBD1
clone_size: -

cdr3_aa: ASSSRPGLGDTDTQY
v_call: TRBV7-2
d_call: TRBD2
clone_size: -

cdr3_aa: ASSPYTGELF
v_call: TRBV12-3/TRBV12-4
d_call: -
clone_size: few

cdr3_aa: ASSLLPGGTEAF
v_call: TRBV28
d_call: -
clone_size: -

cdr3_aa: ASSHRQRNQPQH
v_call: TRBV19
d_call: -
clone_size: -

cdr3_aa: ASRSTGVYGYT
v_call: TRBV28
d_call: TRBD1
clone_size: -

cdr3_aa: ASRATENYGYT
v_call: TRBV2
d_call: -
clone_size: few

cdr3_aa: ASSPPGRVNTEAF
v_call: TRBV18
d_call: -
clone_size: -

cdr3_aa: ASSLHQSIRTRVYEQY
v_call: TRBV23-1
d_call: -
clone_size: -

cdr3_aa: ASRSGTADEQF
v_call: TRBV5-1
d_call: TRBD2
clone_size: once

cdr3_aa: ASSHENRGYDEKLF
v_call: TRBV4-1
d_call: TRBD1
clone_size: -

cdr3_aa: ASSFYRGRIGELF
v_call: TRBV7-2
d_call: TRBD1
clone_size: -

cdr3_aa: ASTRGTNTEAF
v_call: TRBV5-1
d_call: TRBD1
clone_size: once

cdr3_aa: ASSSGFGYT
v_call: TRBV5-1
d_call: -
clone_size: once

cdr3_aa: ASSEAQRHPHSFNQPQH
v_call: TRBV6-4
d_call: -
clone_size: -

cdr3_aa: ASRPAGDSPLH
v_call: TRBV7-8
d_call: -
clone_size: -

cdr3_aa: ASSRLQFSGNTIY
v_call: TRBV3-1/TRBV3-2
d_call: -
clone_size: once

cdr3_aa: ASSLRGGRLEPQH
v_call: TRBV5-5
d_call: -
clone_size: -

cdr3_aa: ASSYDHAGNSPLH
v_call: TRBV6-5
d_call: -
clone_size: few

cdr3_aa: ASSRTSLSEQF
v_call: TRBV7-2
d_call: -
clone_size: -

cdr3_aa: ASRLGGSPLH
v_call: TRBV28
d_call: -
clone_size: -

cdr3_aa: ASSQDLRGDTEAF
v_call: TRBV4-2
d_call: -
clone_size: -

cdr3_aa: ASSVAPGGARGLAGELF
v_call: TRBV9
d_call: TRBD2
clone_size: few

cdr3_aa: AISDPREEVLGTQY
v_call: TRBV10-3
d_call: -
clone_size: -

cdr3_aa: ASTATGIFTGELF
v_call: TRBV19
d_call: TRBD1
clone_size: few

cdr3_aa: AWSRDSNQPQH
v_call: TRBV30
d_call: -
clone_size: -

cdr3_aa: ASSHGGRGLGQPQH
v_call: TRBV3-1/TRBV3-2
d_call: -
clone_size: -

cdr3_aa: ASSRSAGRQETQY
v_call: TRBV28
d_call: -
clone_size: -

cdr3_aa: ASSQRQVHSPLH
v_call: TRBV4-1
d_call: -
clone_size: -

cdr3_aa: ASSRQLAGNYEQY
v_call: TRBV3-1/TRBV3-2
d_call: TRBD2
clone_size: -

cdr3_aa: ASGTNQPQH
v_call: TRBV6-5
d_call: -
clone_size: -

cdr3_aa: ASSLAGGHTDTQY
v_call: TRBV28
d_call: TRBD2
clone_size: -

cdr3_aa: AWRRVQGYT
v_call: TRBV30
d_call: -
clone_size: -

cdr3_aa: ASSSGPVENTQY
v_call: TRBV28
d_call: -
clone_size: -

cdr3_aa: ASSSRTGGYEQY
v_call: TRBV4-1
d_call: TRBD1
clone_size: -

cdr3_aa: ASSPRTGDSGANVLT
v_call: TRBV9
d_call: TRBD1
clone_size: -

cdr3_aa: ASSQSGIDEQF
v_call: TRBV23-1
d_call: -
clone_size: -

cdr3_aa: SASPAPNTGELF
v_call: TRBV20-1
d_call: -
clone_size: few

cdr3_aa: AWRLAGASYEQY
v_call: TRBV30
d_call: TRBD2
clone_size: few

cdr3_aa: ASKSGRGRTGELF
v_call: TRBV28
d_call: TRBD1
clone_size: -

cdr3_aa: GLWPTQVPEAF
v_call: TRBV29-1
d_call: -
clone_size: -

cdr3_aa: ASSFMANTEAF
v_call: TRBV5-1
d_call: -
clone_size: few

cdr3_aa: ASSLLVAGGAGTDTQY
v_call: TRBV7-2
d_call: TRBD2
clone_size: -

cdr3_aa: ASSLRQGDEAF
v_call: TRBV5-1
d_call: TRBD1
clone_size: -

cdr3_aa: ASSSVSGEVADTQY
v_call: TRBV28
d_call: TRBD2
clone_size: -

cdr3_aa: ASSPKDKNTEAF
v_call: TRBV3-1/TRBV3-2
d_call: -
clone_size: -

cdr3_aa: ASSPSLSSYNEQF
v_call: TRBV6-6
d_call: -
clone_size: -

cdr3_aa: ASTLGTCDGYT
v_call: TRBV10-1
d_call: -
clone_size: -

cdr3_aa: ASSFRLAADTQY
v_call: TRBV7-2
d_call: TRBD2
clone_size: -

cdr3_aa: ASSRGVGVSYNEQF
v_call: TRBV19
d_call: -
clone_size: few

cdr3_aa: ASRRQGFSEAF
v_call: TRBV2
d_call: TRBD1
clone_size: -